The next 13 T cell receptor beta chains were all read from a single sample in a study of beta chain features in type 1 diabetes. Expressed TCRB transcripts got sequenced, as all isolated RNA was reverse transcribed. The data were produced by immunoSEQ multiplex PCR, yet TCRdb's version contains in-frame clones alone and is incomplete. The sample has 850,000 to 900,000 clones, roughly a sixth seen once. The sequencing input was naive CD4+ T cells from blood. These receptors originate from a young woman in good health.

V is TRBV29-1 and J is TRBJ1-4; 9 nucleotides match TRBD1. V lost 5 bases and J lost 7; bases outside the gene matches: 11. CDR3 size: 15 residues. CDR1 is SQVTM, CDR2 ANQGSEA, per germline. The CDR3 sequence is CSVRDREFYGEKLFF. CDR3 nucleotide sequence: TGCAGCGTTCGGGACAGGGAGTTTTATGGTGAAAAACTGTTTTTT.

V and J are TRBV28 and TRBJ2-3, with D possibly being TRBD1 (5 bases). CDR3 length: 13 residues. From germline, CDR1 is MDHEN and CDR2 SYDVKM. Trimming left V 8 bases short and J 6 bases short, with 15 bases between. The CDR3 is CASWSGRRDTQYF. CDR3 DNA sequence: TGTGCCAGCTGGTCAGGGCGCAGGGATACGCAGTATTTT.

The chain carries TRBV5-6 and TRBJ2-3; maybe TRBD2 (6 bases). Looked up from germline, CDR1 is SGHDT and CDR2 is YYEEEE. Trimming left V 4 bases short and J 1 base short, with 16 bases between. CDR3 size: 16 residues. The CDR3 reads CASSLRLVRGTDTQYF. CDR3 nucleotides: TGTGCCAGCAGCCTCAGACTAGTTCGGGGCACAGATACGCAGTATTTT.

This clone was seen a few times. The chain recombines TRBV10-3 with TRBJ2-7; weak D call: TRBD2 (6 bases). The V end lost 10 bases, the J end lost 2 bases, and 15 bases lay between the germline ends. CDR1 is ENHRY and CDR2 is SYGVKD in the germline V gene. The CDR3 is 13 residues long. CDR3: CASAGTRTYEQYF. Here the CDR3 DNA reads TGTGCCAGCGCCGGGACTCGCACCTACGAGCAGTACTTC.

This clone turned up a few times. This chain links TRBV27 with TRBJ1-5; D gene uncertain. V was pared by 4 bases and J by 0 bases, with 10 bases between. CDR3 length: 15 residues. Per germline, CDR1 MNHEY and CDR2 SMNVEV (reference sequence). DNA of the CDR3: TGTGCCAGCAGTTATCTCAGAGATAGCAATCAGCCCCAGCATTTT. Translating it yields CASSYLRDSNQPQHF.

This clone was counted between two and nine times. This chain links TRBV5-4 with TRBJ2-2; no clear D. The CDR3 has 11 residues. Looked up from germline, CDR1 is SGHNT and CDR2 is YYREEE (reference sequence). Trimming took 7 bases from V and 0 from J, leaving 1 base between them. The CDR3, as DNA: TGTGCCAGCCCGAACACCGGGGAGCTGTTTTTT. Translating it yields CASPNTGELFF.

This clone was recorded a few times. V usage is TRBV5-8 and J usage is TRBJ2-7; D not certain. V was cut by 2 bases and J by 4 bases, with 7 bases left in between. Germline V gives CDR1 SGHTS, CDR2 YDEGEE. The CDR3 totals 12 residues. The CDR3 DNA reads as TGTGCCAGCAGCTTTAGTGGATACGAGCAGTACTTC. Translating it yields CASSFSGYEQYF.

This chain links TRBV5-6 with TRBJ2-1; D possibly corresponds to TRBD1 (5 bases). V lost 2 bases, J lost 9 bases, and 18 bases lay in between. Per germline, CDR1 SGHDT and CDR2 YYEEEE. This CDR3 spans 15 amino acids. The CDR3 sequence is CASSFSTVGRGEQFF. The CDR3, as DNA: TGTGCCAGCAGCTTTTCGACAGTCGGGCGCGGTGAGCAGTTCTTC.

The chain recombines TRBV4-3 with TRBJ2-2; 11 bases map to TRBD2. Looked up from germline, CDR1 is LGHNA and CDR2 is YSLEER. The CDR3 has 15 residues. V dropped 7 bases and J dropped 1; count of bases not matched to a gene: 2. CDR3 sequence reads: CASKGTSGNTGELFF. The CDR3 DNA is TGCGCCAGCAAGGGGACTAGCGGGAACACCGGGGAGCTGTTTTTT.

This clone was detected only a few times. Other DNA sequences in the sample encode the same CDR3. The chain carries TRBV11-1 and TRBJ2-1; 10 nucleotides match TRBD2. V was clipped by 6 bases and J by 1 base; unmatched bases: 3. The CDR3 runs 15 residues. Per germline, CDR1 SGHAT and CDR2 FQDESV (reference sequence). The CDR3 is CASSLSGRSYNEQFF. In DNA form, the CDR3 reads TGTGCCAGCAGTCTTAGCGGGAGGTCCTACAATGAGCAGTTCTTC.

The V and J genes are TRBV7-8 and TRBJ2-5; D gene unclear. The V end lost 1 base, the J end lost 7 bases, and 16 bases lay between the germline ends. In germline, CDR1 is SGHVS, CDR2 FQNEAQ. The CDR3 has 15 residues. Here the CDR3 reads CASSLVVTTPGTQYF. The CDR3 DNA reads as TGTGCCAGCAGCTTAGTGGTGACCACGCCGGGGACCCAGTACTTC.

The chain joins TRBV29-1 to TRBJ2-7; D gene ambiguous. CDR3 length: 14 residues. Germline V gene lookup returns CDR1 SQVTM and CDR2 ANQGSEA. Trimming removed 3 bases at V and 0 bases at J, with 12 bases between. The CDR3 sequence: CSVEGIGRSYEQYF. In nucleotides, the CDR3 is TGCAGCGTTGAGGGAATTGGACGCTCCTACGAGCAGTACTTC.

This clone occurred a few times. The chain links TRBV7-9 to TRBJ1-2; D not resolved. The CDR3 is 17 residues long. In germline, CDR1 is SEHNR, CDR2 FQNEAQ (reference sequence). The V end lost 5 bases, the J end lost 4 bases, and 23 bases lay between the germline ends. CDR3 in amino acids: CASSPRGEYVDSYGYTF. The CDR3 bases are TGTGCCAGCAGCCCCCGTGGGGAATACGTCGACTCCTATGGCTACACCTTC.